The 31 T cell receptor beta chains listed next were all sequenced from one sample in a study of cytomegalovirus exposure and HLA in healthy donors. The study ran its PCR with 60 Vbeta and 13 Jbeta primers. The method was immunoSEQ multiplex PCR; TCRdb's version includes in-frame clones alone and lacks a portion of them. Among under 110,000 clones listed, roughly 80% were seen once. The specimen was PBMCs. The receptors derive from a man in his fifties or sixties in good health and CMV-seronegative.

V usage is TRBV5-1 and J usage is TRBJ2-7, with TRBD1 identical over 8 bases. J was trimmed by 0 bases and V by 5 bases; bases with no gene match: 7. Germline CDR1 reads SGHRS; CDR2 reads YFSETQ. The CDR3 has 15 amino acids. This chain's CDR3 is CASSLRTGSSYEQYF. The CDR3 DNA sequence: TGCGCCAGCAGTCTTCGGACAGGGAGCTCCTACGAGCAGTACTTC.

The rearrangement joins TRBV9 to TRBJ1-4; D is possibly TRBD1 (6 bases). The CDR3 loop spans 16 amino acids. The germline V gene encodes CDR1 SGDLS and CDR2 YYNGEE. Deletions cut 3 bases from V and 7 bases from J, with 19 bases between. CDR3 region: CASSGDYRDPGEKLFF. CDR3 nucleotides: TGTGCCAGCAGCGGCGATTACAGGGACCCCGGTGAAAAACTGTTTTTT.

This chain links TRBV6-6 with TRBJ2-2; tentatively, D is TRBD1 (6 bases). V shed 8 bases and J shed 5 bases, with 15 bases lying between them. The germline V gene encodes CDR1 MNHNY and CDR2 SVGAGI (reference sequence). CDR3 length equals 14 residues. This CDR3 reads CASESFRGTGELFF. The CDR3 nucleotides read TGTGCCAGCGAGTCTTTCAGGGGAACCGGGGAGCTGTTTTTT.

On this clone: Compared with germline, one end of the junction differs, possibly owing to a read error. The gene calls are TRBV7-9 and TRBJ2-7, with 12 bases identical to TRBD2. The germline V gene encodes CDR1 SEHNR and CDR2 FQNEAQ (reference sequence). This CDR3 comprises 14 residues. CDR3 bases: TGTTCCAGCAGCTTTACTAGCGGGGGGTACGAGCAGTACTTC. Residues: CSSSFTSGGYEQYF.

V is TRBV6-5 and J is TRBJ1-2; D call uncertain. Per germline, CDR1 MNHEY and CDR2 SVGAGI. V lost 0 bases to trimming and J lost 5 bases, with 13 bases between them. The CDR3 sequence is 15 residues long. This CDR3 reads CASSYSTALAYGYTF. The DNA of the CDR3 is TGTGCCAGCAGTTACTCGACCGCTCTAGCGTATGGCTACACCTTC.

The V call is TRBV15, the J call TRBJ2-3; the match to TRBD2 covers 9 bases. Trimming took 0 bases from V and 2 from J; bases not matched to a gene: 12. CDR1 is LNHNV and CDR2 is YYDKDF in the germline V gene (reference sequence). The CDR3 sequence is 19 residues long. CDR3 in DNA: TGTGCCACCAGCAGAGAAAGACAGCTCAGCGGGGGGCACACAGATACGCAGTATTTT. Translation: CATSRERQLSGGHTDTQYF.

This sequence joins TRBV7-9 and TRBJ1-6; a weak D match, TRBD1 (6 bases). The length of the CDR3 is 17 residues. Germline V lookup: CDR1 SEHNR, CDR2 FQNEAQ (reference sequence). V was clipped by 1 base and J by 10 bases, with 20 bases between them. The CDR3 DNA follows: TGTGCCAGCAGCTTAGGGTCCTTTGGCAGGGGCTCATCACCCCTCCACTTT. Protein: CASSLGSFGRGSSPLHF.

V gene TRBV6-1 combines with J gene TRBJ1-4, with 10 positions matching TRBD1. Germline V gene sequence: CDR1 MNHNS, CDR2 SASEGT. Unmatched junction bases numbered 7, after V lost 4 bases and J lost 8 bases. The CDR3 contains 15 residues. The CDR3 loop reads CASSGTGTGEEKLFF. The CDR3 DNA follows: TGTGCCAGCAGTGGTACCGGGACAGGGGAAGAAAAACTGTTTTTT.

This CDR3 reads CASSQDRAGTEAFF. The CDR3 DNA sequence: TGTGCCAGCAGCCAAGATAGGGCGGGCACTGAAGCTTTCTTT. V gene TRBV14 combines with J gene TRBJ1-1, with D unclear. The CDR3 has 14 residues. The ends were cut back, 0 bases at V and 4 bases at J, with 9 bases in the middle. Germline assignment: CDR1 SGHDN and CDR2 FVKESK.

This rearrangement joins TRBV19 to TRBJ1-1; D is unresolved. CDR1 and CDR2 from the germline V gene are LNHDA and SQIVND (reference sequence). This CDR3 comprises 13 residues. Trimming removed 6 bases at V and 3 bases at J, with 11 bases between. CDR3: CASRVERDTEAFF. The CDR3 DNA follows: TGTGCCAGTAGAGTTGAGAGAGACACTGAAGCTTTCTTT.

The chain couples TRBV27 to TRBJ2-2; TRBD1 might be the D (6 bases). In germline, CDR1 is MNHEY, CDR2 SMNVEV (reference sequence). The CDR3 has 16 amino acids. V was shortened by 6 bases and J by 0 bases, with 14 bases between the two germline ends. The CDR3 sequence is CASSRMTGANTGELFF. The CDR3, as DNA: TGTGCCAGCAGCCGTATGACAGGCGCGAACACCGGGGAGCTGTTTTTT.

V usage is TRBV5-1 and J usage is TRBJ1-3; D might be TRBD1 (6 bases). Deletions cut 0 bases from V and 5 bases from J, with 12 bases between. This CDR3 has 15 amino acids. Germline assignment: CDR1 SGHRS and CDR2 YFSETQ. CDR3 protein: CASSLEAGVRNTIYF. Written as DNA, the CDR3 is TGCGCCAGCAGCTTGGAGGCAGGGGTACGAAACACCATATATTTT.

The J gene is TRBJ2-1, the V gene TRBV11-3; D is possibly TRBD2 (6 bases). The CDR3 sequence is 13 residues long. Between the trimmed V and J ends, which lost 5 bases and 5 bases, there was a span of 10 bases. Germline V gene sequence: CDR1 SGHNT, CDR2 YENEEA. The CDR3 bases are TGTGCCAGCAGCCCCGGGGGAAACAATGAGCAGTTCTTC. Translated, it gives CASSPGGNNEQFF.

This clone showed up just a few times. The chain combines TRBV5-1 with TRBJ2-1; 7 bases align to TRBD2. From germline, CDR1 is SGHRS and CDR2 YFSETQ. This CDR3 is built from 14 residues. Trimming cost V 5 bases and J 3 bases; bases outside gene matches: 5. This CDR3 reads CASRRERGYNEQFF. CDR3 nucleotide sequence: TGCGCCAGCAGGAGAGAGCGGGGCTACAATGAGCAGTTCTTC.

The chain links TRBV4-3 to TRBJ2-7; TRBD1 might be the D (6 bases). Germline V gene sequence: CDR1 LGHNA, CDR2 YSLEER. The CDR3 sequence is 15 residues long. The ends were cut back, 6 bases at V and 4 bases at J, with 19 bases in the middle. In DNA form, the CDR3 reads TGCGCCAGCAGTCTAAGGAGCAGGGGCGATTACGAGCAGTACTTC. Translating it yields CASSLRSRGDYEQYF.

This clone was picked up one time. The same CDR3 arises from other DNA sequences in this sample as well. The V gene is TRBV18, the J gene TRBJ2-2, with 7 positions matching TRBD1. This CDR3 has 15 amino acids. With 3 bases clipped from V and 1 base from J, the junction kept 2 bases outside the gene matches. The germline gives CDR1 KGHSH, CDR2 LQKENI. The CDR3 DNA sequence: TGTGCCAGCTCACCCCGGACAGGGAACACCGGGGAGCTGTTTTTT. This translates into CASSPRTGNTGELFF.

This clone is deemed medium-sized. The chain couples TRBV7-9 to TRBJ1-2; TRBD1 matches at 7 bases. This CDR3 has 15 amino acids. The V gene's germline CDR1 is SEHNR and CDR2 FQNEAQ (reference sequence). The junction had 11 bases not matched to a gene; V was cut back by 6 bases and J by 4 bases. CDR3 protein: CASSPYDRASYGYTF. The CDR3 coding sequence is TGTGCCAGCAGTCCTTATGACAGGGCTTCCTATGGCTACACCTTC.

The chain links TRBV28 to TRBJ2-1; 8 bases line up with TRBD1. CDR1 and CDR2 (germline): MDHEN, SYDVKM. V lost 5 bases to trimming and J lost 1 base; unmatched junction nucleotides: 16. The CDR3 is made up of 19 amino acids. The CDR3 region is CASSPQGQGRIGSYNEQFF. CDR3 in DNA: TGTGCCAGCAGTCCCCAAGGACAGGGACGAATCGGGTCCTACAATGAGCAGTTCTTC.

This chain joins TRBV2 and TRBJ1-4, with D tentatively TRBD1 (5 bases). Germline values: CDR1 SNHLY, CDR2 FYNNEI. V lost 4 bases and J lost 4, with 13 bases in between. The CDR3 length is 15 residues. CDR3 DNA sequence: TGTGCCAGCAGTGTCGCGGGGCTCAATAATGAAAAACTGTTTTTT. This translates into CASSVAGLNNEKLFF.

V and J are TRBV5-4 and TRBJ1-1; no clear D. Germline CDR1 is SGHNT and CDR2 is YYREEE (reference sequence). V lost 1 base and J 4 bases, leaving 8 bases between the germline ends. The CDR3 spans 13 residues. DNA for the CDR3: TGTGCCAGCAGCTTGAAGTTCGGCACTGAAGCTTTCTTT. Protein product: CASSLKFGTEAFF.

The V gene is TRBV30, the J gene TRBJ2-1; perhaps TRBD1 as D (6 bases). Germline CDR1 GTSNPN, CDR2 SVGIG (reference sequence). The CDR3 is made up of 12 amino acids. Trimming removed 5 bases at V and 7 bases at J, with 12 bases between. CDR3 nucleotide sequence: TGTGCCTGGGGCCCCCAGGGGAATGAGCAGTTCTTC. It codes for CAWGPQGNEQFF. Looking up the rest from reference TRBV30 and TRBJ2-1 gives the full variable domain: SQTIHQWPATLVQPVGSPLSLECTVEGTSNPNLYWYRQAAGRGLQLLFYSVGIGQISSEVPQNLSASRPQDRQFILSSKKLLLSDSGFYLCAWGPQGNEQFFGPGTRLTVL.

CDR3 nucleotides: TGTGCCAGCAGAACTGGGACAGTCGGCGAGCAGTACTTC. Protein: CASRTGTVGEQYF. The chain combines TRBV6-5 with TRBJ2-5, with 7 bases fitting TRBD1. The J call is in doubt because the DNA end fits TRBJ2-7 better. Germline loops: CDR1 MNHEY, CDR2 SVGAGI. The CDR3 loop spans 13 amino acids.

V and J are TRBV30 and TRBJ1-5; 7 bases fit TRBD1. V lost 3 bases and J lost 6; bases outside the gene matches: 5. This CDR3 has 13 residues. Germline V lookup: CDR1 GTSNPN, CDR2 SVGIG (reference sequence). The CDR3 DNA is TGTGCCTGGAGAGAGCAGGGGGGTCAGCCCCAGCATTTT. Translated, it gives CAWREQGGQPQHF.

V gene TRBV4-2 combines with J gene TRBJ2-5; maybe TRBD2 (5 bases). CDR1 and CDR2 from the germline V gene are LGHNA and YNFKEQ. The CDR3 consists of 13 residues. Trimming removed 0 bases at V and 4 bases at J, with 6 bases between. CDR3 sequence: CASSQEGRETQYF. The DNA for the CDR3 is TGTGCCAGCAGCCAAGAAGGGAGAGAGACCCAGTACTTC.

The V gene is TRBV10-1, the J gene TRBJ1-6, with D tentatively TRBD1 (5 bases). From germline, CDR1 is WNHNN and CDR2 SYGVQD (reference sequence). V was cut by 2 bases and J by 16 bases, with 12 bases left in between. The CDR3 loop spans 12 amino acids. The CDR3 loop is CASSEARDSLHF. CDR3 sequence (DNA): TGCGCCAGCAGTGAGGCCCGGGACTCTCTCCACTTT.

The chain combines TRBV5-6 with TRBJ1-1, with D possibly being TRBD1 (5 bases). The length of the CDR3 is 15 residues. V lost 5 bases to trimming and J lost 4 bases, with 18 bases between them. Germline lookup yields CDR1 SGHDT and CDR2 YYEEEE. CDR3 coding DNA: TGTGCCAGCAGTGGGATCGGGGGAGGTGGCACTGAAGCTTTCTTT. It codes for CASSGIGGGGTEAFF.

This clone has just a few counts. The chain combines TRBV4-1 with TRBJ1-2; TRBD1 agrees at 7 bases. The CDR3 loop spans 17 amino acids. The J segment lost 4 bases and the V segment lost 2 bases, leaving 13 bases of the junction unmatched. Germline lookup yields CDR1 MGHRA and CDR2 YSYEKL. CDR3 region: CASSQPTRRTGRYGYTF. DNA for the CDR3: TGCGCCAGCAGCCAACCTACCCGGCGGACAGGACGCTATGGCTACACCTTC.

This sequence joins TRBV11-2 and TRBJ2-7, with 7 bases aligning to TRBD2. The CDR3 spans 15 residues. Germline lookup yields CDR1 SGHAT and CDR2 FQNNGV. Losses at the gene ends were 1 base for V and 5 bases for J; bases not matched to a gene: 8. CDR3 sequence: CASSLGTGGSNEQYF. DNA for the CDR3: TGTGCCAGCAGCTTAGGGACGGGGGGTAGCAACGAGCAGTACTTC.

This rearrangement joins TRBV30 to TRBJ1-2; no reliable D call. Germline V gene data show CDR1 as GTSNPN and CDR2 as SVGIG (reference sequence). Trimming removed 0 bases from V and 5 bases from J, with 7 bases in between. The CDR3 spans 12 residues. CDR3 residues: CAWSVSRYGYTF. The CDR3 coding sequence is TGTGCCTGGAGTGTTTCCAGATATGGCTACACCTTC.

V is TRBV9 and J is TRBJ2-5; 7 positions match TRBD2. V dropped 1 base and J dropped 5; count of bases not matched to a gene: 11. Germline V gene sequence: CDR1 SGDLS, CDR2 YYNGEE. The CDR3 has 16 residues. The CDR3 DNA reads as TGTGCCAGCAGCGTATACAAAGCGGGGAAACAGGAGACCCAGTACTTC. This gives the protein CASSVYKAGKQETQYF.

This clone was counted a single time. The genes are TRBV5-1 and TRBJ2-1; the match to TRBD1 covers 7 bases. V was clipped by 5 bases and J by 4 bases; unmatched bases: 9. Germline V lookup: CDR1 SGHRS, CDR2 YFSETQ. The CDR3 totals 15 residues. In DNA form, the CDR3 reads TGCGCCAGCAGTTTCGGGACAGCTCAATACAATGAGCAGTTCTTC. As protein: CASSFGTAQYNEQFF.